The sequence of this T cell receptor beta chain was determined in a study of CXCR3-negative and CXCR3-positive naive CD8 T cells. Study conclusions and caveats: Researchers report CXCR3 expression partially decreased after cryopreservation, with fresh PBMCs used in most assays. Sequencing showed both naive subsets with comparably high diversity, and memory CD8+ cells much lower. Memory cells differed in TRBV-TRBJ usage, but naive CXCR3-negative and CXCR3-positive cells had similar usage. Comparison of naive cells showed more hydrophobic TRB CDR3s in CXCR3-positive than in CXCR3-negative naive cells.

Notes on this clonotype: Antigen unknown.

CD45RO-CCR7+CD27+CD95- expression identified naive CD8+ T cells. The CDR3 is 19 residues long. CDR1 is MNHEY and CDR2 is SVGAGI in the germline V gene. It was by 5' RACE with UMI labels that the TRB cDNA libraries were prepared. TCRdb re-called the 5' RACE reads and shows each CDR3 protein once, DNA omitted. This listing includes more than 75,000 distinct CDR3 sequences. The rearrangement uses TRBV6-5 and TRBJ2-7; TCRdb's D call, TRBD1, is unchecked because there is no DNA. The receptor was isolated from a human donor in good health. Some clones in this sample may be carry-over from other donors' samples. Input material: naive CXCR3+ CD8+ T cells from blood. The subset is: CD45RO-CCR7+CD27+CD95- naive CD8+ T cells expressing CXCR3 (TNR3+). Here the CDR3 reads CASSYNRGFPGQRNLEQYF.